A selection of T cell receptor beta chains follows, all from one sample in a study of T cell responses to AZD1222 COVID-19 vaccine. TCRdb keeps only in-frame clones here, not all; method: immunoSEQ multiplex PCR. The top ten hold 4.5% to 6% of the sample, which has roughly 80,000 clones, about 90% seen once. The material sequenced was peripheral blood, taken on day 0 of AZD1222 vaccination. Receptor source: an adult in good health. Both conserved end residues are part of each CDR3. A D gene is named only where the DNA matches it firmly. Expanded clones are given a class, and other clones once, few, many or no size at all.

-	-	TRBV19	TRBJ1-2	TGTGCCAGTAGTATTTGGGACAATAACTATGGCTACACCTTC	CASSIWDNNYGYTF
TRBD1	-	TRBV24-1	TRBJ1-5	TGTGCCACCAGTGAGACAGGGTATACCAATCAGCCCCAGCATTTT	CATSETGYTNQPQHF
-	-	TRBV6-5	TRBJ1-1	TGTGCCAGCAGCGAGGACAGCTTGAACACTGAAGCTTTCTTT	CASSEDSLNTEAFF
-	-	TRBV7-8	TRBJ2-3	TGTGCCAGCAGCTTAGCTTCAGGATCAGATACGCAGTATTTT	CASSLASGSDTQYF
TRBD1	-	TRBV5-1	TRBJ1-1	TGCGCCAGCAGCCTAGACAGGGACACTGAAGCTTTCTTT	CASSLDRDTEAFF
-	once	TRBV2	TRBJ2-7	TGTGCCAGCAGAGGAACATGGGGGGCTTACGAGCAGTACTTC	CASRGTWGAYEQYF
-	-	TRBV7-6	TRBJ1-3	TGTGCCAGCAGCTTATCGGGGCAGGTACCTGGAAACACCATATATTTT	CASSLSGQVPGNTIYF
-	-	TRBV27	TRBJ1-5	TGTGCCAGCTCGGGGCGGGGTCAGCCCCAGCATTTT	CASSGRGQPQHF
TRBD1	-	TRBV18	TRBJ1-2	TGTGCCAGCTCATCAACAGGACAGGGAGGATTAAATGGCTACACCTTC	CASSSTGQGGLNGYTF
TRBD1	once	TRBV5-1	TRBJ2-3	TGCGCCAGCAGCTTGGGAGGGGGCGTTGAAAATACGCAGTATTTT	CASSLGGGVENTQYF
-	-	TRBV5-1	TRBJ2-7	TGCGCCAGCAGCTTGGTATCACAGGGTTCCGAGCAGTACTTC	CASSLVSQGSEQYF
-	once	TRBV7-8	TRBJ2-4	TGTGCCAGCAGTAGCGACGAAGAAGCCAAAAACATTCAGTACTTC	CASSSDEEAKNIQYF
-	-	TRBV7-3	TRBJ2-2	TGTGCCAGCAGCTTTGGACAGAACACCGGGGAGCTGTTTTTT	CASSFGQNTGELFF
-	-	TRBV4-3	TRBJ1-4	TGCGCCAGCAGCCAAGATCGAAAAGGGGCAACTAATGAAAAACTGTTTTTT	CASSQDRKGATNEKLFF
TRBD1	-	TRBV5-1	TRBJ1-6	TGCGCCAGCAGCTTCAGTGACAGGGGGCACGATTCACCCCTCCACTTT	CASSFSDRGHDSPLHF
-	-	TRBV28	TRBJ1-6	TGTGCCAGCAGTCCCCCGAGGGGGGCCCTCCACTTT	CASSPPRGALHF
-	few	TRBV4-2	TRBJ2-3	TGTGCCAGCAGCCAAGAGGTGGGGGCGGGGGCCCACACAGATACGCAGTATTTT	CASSQEVGAGAHTDTQYF
-	-	TRBV6-6	TRBJ1-2	TGTGCCAGCGGCGGCCGAGAGAATGGCTACACCTTC	CASGGRENGYTF
-	once	TRBV15	TRBJ2-5	TGTGCCACCAGCAGAGAACGCCAAGAGACCCAGTACTTC	CATSRERQETQYF
-	once	TRBV6-5	TRBJ1-1	TGTGCCAGCAAGGACGGACACCGAAATACTGAAGCTTTCTTT	CASKDGHRNTEAFF
-	few	TRBV5-4	TRBJ1-6	TGTGCCAGCAGCCCTCGCAGGTCGGGTTCACCCCTCCACTTT	CASSPRRSGSPLHF
-	-	TRBV19	TRBJ1-2	TGTGCCAGTAGTATAATTTCTTACCGGGACAACCGTATGAAATACTATGGCTACACCTTC	CASSIISYRDNRMKYYGYTF
-	few	TRBV5-4	TRBJ1-6	TGTGCCAGCAGCTTGGCCGAGGGTCCCGGTAGGTCCCTCCACTTT	CASSLAEGPGRSLHF
-	few	TRBV5-1	TRBJ1-1	TGCGCCAGCAGCCCCATCGGGGGGGGTGAAGCTTTCTTT	CASSPIGGGEAFF
TRBD1	-	TRBV23-1	TRBJ1-5	TGCGCCAGCAGTCAATCCAGTGAGACAGGGAATAATCAGCCCCAGCATTTT	CASSQSSETGNNQPQHF
-	-	TRBV10-1	TRBJ2-3	TGCGCCAGCAGTGAGCTTGGGGAGAGGGATACGCAGTATTTT	CASSELGERDTQYF
-	-	TRBV19	TRBJ1-4	TGTGCCAGTGCGGCTGAAAAACTGTTTTTT	CASAAEKLFF
-	-	TRBV5-4	TRBJ2-3	TGTGCCAGCAGCTTGGTCGGCGGGGGCAGCACAGATACGCAGTATTTT	CASSLVGGGSTDTQYF
-	-	TRBV21-1	TRBJ1-5	TGTGCCAGGAATGACAGGGAAGGTCAGCCCCAGCATTTT	CARNDREGQPQHF
TRBD1	once	TRBV5-1	TRBJ1-1	TGCGCCAGCAGCCTATGGACAGGGTTGACTGAAGCTTTCTTT	CASSLWTGLTEAFF
-	-	TRBV21-1	TRBJ1-6	TGTGCCAGCAGCAAAGCAACAGGGTGGGATGGACCCCTCCACTTT	CASSKATGWDGPLHF
-	-	TRBV6-4	TRBJ1-6	TGTGCCAGCAGTGACATCCCCTATAATTCACCCCTCCACTTT	CASSDIPYNSPLHF
-	-	TRBV3-1/TRBV3-2	TRBJ1-2	TGTGCCAGCAGCCAAGAAACAGGAGGGGTCTATGGCTACACCTTC	CASSQETGGVYGYTF
TRBD1	-	TRBV5-1	TRBJ1-2	TGCGCCAGCAGCTCACCGGGACAGGGCGAGAATGGCTACACCTTC	CASSSPGQGENGYTF
-	-	TRBV18	TRBJ1-2	TGTGCCAGCTCACAATCAAGGGGGGATGACTATGGCTACACCTTC	CASSQSRGDDYGYTF
-	-	TRBV6-2/TRBV6-3	TRBJ1-1	TGTGCCAGCAGTTACATCACTCGGGCGGCGTACACTGAAGCTTTCTTT	CASSYITRAAYTEAFF
-	-	TRBV12-3/TRBV12-4	TRBJ1-5	TGTGCCAGCAGTTTGAATCAGCCCCAGCATTTT	CASSLNQPQHF
-	-	TRBV5-4	TRBJ1-2	TGTGCCAGCAGCTCTGGGTCTAACCCCTATGGCTACACCTTC	CASSSGSNPYGYTF
TRBD1	-	TRBV14	TRBJ2-6	TGTGCCAGCAGCCCCCAGGACAGGACCGGGGCCAACGTCCTGACTTTC	CASSPQDRTGANVLTF
-	-	TRBV2	TRBJ1-3	TGTGCCAGCAGTGAAGATGTGGAGGGCAACACCATATATTTT	CASSEDVEGNTIYF
-	-	TRBV5-1	TRBJ2-3	TGCGCCAGCAGCCATATCCCTTCCACAGATACGCAGTATTTT	CASSHIPSTDTQYF